The 22 T cell receptor beta chains below all came from one sample that was sequenced in a study of siplizumab effects on memory and regulatory T cells. The assay was immunoSEQ multiplex PCR, and TCRdb's table has in-frame clones only and misses some. The sample carries about 56,000 clones, over 95% recorded once. Input material: naive CD8+ T cells sorted from blood. The receptors derive from a human donor in good health.

The chain is built from TRBV5-6 and TRBJ2-4; TRBD2 matches 14 bases. The V gene's germline CDR1 is SGHDT and CDR2 YYEEEE. This CDR3 contains 16 residues. V gave up 0 bases and J gave up 9 bases; unmatched junction bases: 5. The CDR3 region has the DNA TGTGCCAGCAGCTTGGGACTAGCGGGAGGGCCGGGCATTCAGTACTTC. It encodes CASSLGLAGGPGIQYF.

The rearrangement joins TRBV2 to TRBJ2-7; no clear D. CDR3 length: 15 amino acids. The germline V gene encodes CDR1 SNHLY and CDR2 FYNNEI. Trimming pared 7 bases from V and 0 bases from J, leaving 16 bases between. In DNA form, the CDR3 reads TGTGCCAGCAACCAACTCCGGACGGTCTCCTACGAGCAGTACTTC. Translation: CASNQLRTVSYEQYF.

The gene calls are TRBV6-5 and TRBJ1-1; D is possibly TRBD1 (5 bases). Germline CDR1 reads MNHEY; CDR2 reads SVGAGI. The CDR3 is 15 amino acids. V was shortened by 2 bases and J by 1 base, with 11 bases between the two germline ends. The CDR3 nucleotides are TGTGCCAGCAGTTACCCTCGGGGGGGGAACACTGAAGCTTTCTTT. It encodes CASSYPRGGNTEAFF.

This clone was counted a single time. The chain combines TRBV19 with TRBJ2-7; D is undetermined. The V end lost 1 base, the J end lost 4 bases, and 11 bases lay between the germline ends. This CDR3 region has 14 residues. Germline CDR1 reads LNHDA; CDR2 reads SQIVND (reference sequence). This CDR3 reads CASSIGVAGYEQYF. The CDR3 DNA follows: TGTGCCAGTAGTATAGGGGTCGCCGGGTACGAGCAGTACTTC.

The rearrangement links TRBV30 to TRBJ2-2, with D maybe TRBD1 (5 bases). This CDR3 comprises 17 residues. V was pared by 4 bases and J by 1 base, with 19 bases between. From germline, CDR1 is GTSNPN and CDR2 SVGIG (reference sequence). The CDR3 here is CAWTDEGWGGNTGELFF. In DNA form, the CDR3 reads TGTGCCTGGACGGACGAAGGGTGGGGCGGGAACACCGGGGAGCTGTTTTTT.

In nucleotides, the CDR3 is TGTGCCAGCAGATCCGGGACAGGGGCTCGTATTCATCAGCCCCAGCATTTT. It codes for CASRSGTGARIHQPQHF. The genes are TRBV28 and TRBJ1-5, with TRBD1 identical over 10 bases. Germline V gene data show CDR1 as MDHEN and CDR2 as SYDVKM. Trimming took 6 bases from V and 5 from J; bases not matched to a gene: 13. The CDR3 covers 17 residues.

The chain has TRBV5-1 and TRBJ2-1, with unresolved D. Trimming took 0 bases from V and 1 from J, leaving 5 bases between them. The CDR3 sequence is 14 residues long. Germline V gene sequence: CDR1 SGHRS, CDR2 YFSETQ. The CDR3 DNA is TGCGCCAGCAGCTTGGCCTATTCCTACAATGAGCAGTTCTTC. Protein: CASSLAYSYNEQFF.

This chain joins TRBV7-9 and TRBJ2-7; D possibly corresponds to TRBD2 (5 bases). The CDR3 has 14 residues. Between the trimmed V and J ends, which lost 7 bases and 2 bases, there was a span of 15 bases. Germline V lookup: CDR1 SEHNR, CDR2 FQNEAQ (reference sequence). The CDR3 protein is CASTRGLRAYEQYF. The CDR3, as DNA: TGTGCCAGCACTCGAGGGTTGAGGGCCTACGAGCAGTACTTC.

V gene TRBV29-1 combines with J gene TRBJ1-2; 7 nucleotides line up with TRBD1. Per the germline V gene, CDR1 is SQVTM and CDR2 is ANQGSEA. CDR3 size: 12 residues. V shed 6 bases, J shed 8 bases, and the junction held 9 bases outside the gene matches. CDR3 in amino acids: CSVSTGSEGYTF. The CDR3 DNA reads as TGCAGCGTCTCGACAGGGTCAGAAGGCTACACCTTC.

The chain joins TRBV14 to TRBJ1-1; D unresolved. The germline CDR1 and CDR2 sequences are SGHDN and FVKESK. The CDR3 has 14 amino acids. Trimming left V 1 base short and J 1 base short, with 7 bases between. CDR3 sequence (DNA): TGTGCCAGCAGCCAAGGGTACGGGAACACTGAAGCTTTCTTT. Its translation: CASSQGYGNTEAFF. Full variable domain (missing parts from reference TRBV14 and TRBJ1-1): EAGVTQFPSHSVIEKGQTVTLRCDPISGHDNLYWYRRVMGKEIKFLLHFVKESKQDESGMPNNRFLAERTGGTYSTLKVQPAELEDSGVYFCASSQGYGNTEAFFGQGTRLTVV.

V is TRBV5-4 and J is TRBJ1-1; no reliable D call. V lost 0 bases to trimming and J lost 0 bases, with 9 bases between them. The CDR3 loop spans 15 amino acids. The germline CDR1 and CDR2 sequences are SGHNT and YYREEE (reference sequence). CDR3 nucleotides: TGTGCCAGCAGCTTGGGAGAATTAATGAACACTGAAGCTTTCTTT. Translation: CASSLGELMNTEAFF. Filled out from reference TRBV5-4 and TRBJ1-1, the complete variable domain reads ETGVTQSPTHLIKTRGQQVTLRCSSQSGHNTVSWYQQALGQGPQFIFQYYREEENGRGNFPPRFSGLQFPNYSSELNVNALELDDSALYLCASSLGELMNTEAFFGQGTRLTVV.

This sequence joins TRBV27 and TRBJ2-7, with D possibly matching TRBD2 (6 bases). The germline V gene has CDR1 MNHEY and CDR2 SMNVEV (reference sequence). V lost 3 bases to trimming and J lost 1 base, with 7 bases between them. The CDR3 has 13 amino acids. DNA of the CDR3: TGTGCCAGCAGTTTCGGGGGATCCTACGAGCAGTACTTC. Its protein product is CASSFGGSYEQYF.

The chain couples TRBV21-1 to TRBJ2-4; TRBD2 is the table's D call, not checked against the DNA. TRBV21-1 constitutes a pseudogene. CDR3 size: 13 residues. CDR3 in amino acids: CASKELAKNIQYF. CDR3 DNA sequence: TGTGCCAGCAAAGAACTAGCCAAAAACATTCAGTACTTC.

The chain recombines TRBV9 with TRBJ1-4; D remains unclear. Trimming took off 3 bases at V and 5 bases at J, with 11 bases between the two ends. Germline CDR1 and CDR2: SGDLS and YYNGEE. This CDR3 has 14 amino acids. This CDR3 is CASSGGGLNEKLFF. DNA for the CDR3: TGTGCCAGCAGCGGGGGAGGGCTCAATGAAAAACTGTTTTTT. The whole variable domain, remainder taken from reference TRBV9 and TRBJ1-4, is DSGVTQTPKHLITATGQRVTLRCSPRSGDLSVYWYQQSLDQGLQFLIQYYNGEERAKGNILERFSAQQFPDLHSELNLSSLELGDSALYFCASSGGGLNEKLFFGSGTQLSVL.

This clone was detected once. The chain recombines TRBV5-1 with TRBJ2-7, with TRBD2 matching over 9 bases. CDR1 is SGHRS, CDR2 YFSETQ, per germline. The CDR3 has 15 residues. V lost 5 bases and J lost 2; bases outside the gene matches: 8. The CDR3 bases are TGCGCCAGCAGTTCCCCGCGGGAGGGCACCTACGAGCAGTACTTC. Its translation: CASSSPREGTYEQYF.

The rearrangement uses TRBV30 and TRBJ1-5; D may be TRBD1 (6 bases). Germline V CDR1 and CDR2: GTSNPN, SVGIG (reference sequence). Trimming removed 3 bases from V and 1 base from J, with 10 bases in between. This CDR3 has 14 amino acids. The CDR3 region is CAWSGGQSNQPQHF. CDR3 nucleotides: TGTGCCTGGAGCGGAGGACAGAGCAATCAGCCCCAGCATTTT.

The chain combines TRBV4-2 with TRBJ2-7; 8 bases match TRBD2. Germline V gives CDR1 LGHNA, CDR2 YNFKEQ. CDR3 size: 13 residues. The J segment lost 6 bases and the V segment lost 4 bases, leaving 5 bases of the junction unmatched. CDR3 region: CASSRSGAGEQYF. As DNA, the CDR3 is TGTGCCAGCAGCCGTAGCGGGGCCGGCGAGCAGTACTTC.

V gene TRBV15 combines with J gene TRBJ2-7; D unresolved. This CDR3 has 12 residues. V was clipped by 1 base and J by 5 bases, with 6 bases between them. Germline CDR1 reads LNHNV; CDR2 reads YYDKDF (reference sequence). In nucleotides, the CDR3 is TGTGCCACCAGCAGAGGGTCGGACGAGCAGTACTTC. Translated, it gives CATSRGSDEQYF.

This chain connects TRBV2 to TRBJ2-3; no reliable D call. Trimming removed 3 bases at V and 4 bases at J, with 11 bases between. This CDR3 has 14 residues. Germline V gene lookup returns CDR1 SNHLY and CDR2 FYNNEI. The CDR3 spells CASSDPLSPDTQYF. The CDR3 DNA reads as TGTGCCAGCAGTGATCCCTTGAGCCCAGATACGCAGTATTTT.

This clone has just one count. CDR3 region: CASSDRDRPYEQYF. The CDR3 DNA reads TGTGCCAGCAGCGACCGGGACCGACCCTACGAGCAGTACTTC. The J gene is TRBJ2-7, the V gene TRBV5-6, with D perhaps matching TRBD1 or TRBD2 (5 bases each). The CDR3 totals 14 residues. V lost 4 bases, J lost 2 bases, and 13 bases lay in between. Germline V gene data show CDR1 as SGHDT and CDR2 as YYEEEE.

A single count supports this clone. The genes are TRBV11-2 and TRBJ1-4; 7 nucleotides agree with TRBD1. The CDR3 has 16 amino acids. The germline gives CDR1 SGHAT, CDR2 FQNNGV. Trimming cost V 1 base and J 0 bases; bases outside gene matches: 2. For the CDR3, the DNA is TGTGCCAGCAGCTTAGCCACAGGGGCAACTAATGAAAAACTGTTTTTT. This gives the protein CASSLATGATNEKLFF.

V is TRBV6-5 and J is TRBJ1-1; 8 bases are shared with TRBD1. CDR1 and CDR2 from the germline V gene are MNHEY and SVGAGI. V trimming: 6 bases; J trimming: 0 bases; junction bases outside the gene matches: 6. This CDR3 comprises 15 residues. CDR3 in DNA: TGTGCCAGCAGCCACTCAGGGGGCCTGAACACTGAAGCTTTCTTT. Encoded protein: CASSHSGGLNTEAFF.